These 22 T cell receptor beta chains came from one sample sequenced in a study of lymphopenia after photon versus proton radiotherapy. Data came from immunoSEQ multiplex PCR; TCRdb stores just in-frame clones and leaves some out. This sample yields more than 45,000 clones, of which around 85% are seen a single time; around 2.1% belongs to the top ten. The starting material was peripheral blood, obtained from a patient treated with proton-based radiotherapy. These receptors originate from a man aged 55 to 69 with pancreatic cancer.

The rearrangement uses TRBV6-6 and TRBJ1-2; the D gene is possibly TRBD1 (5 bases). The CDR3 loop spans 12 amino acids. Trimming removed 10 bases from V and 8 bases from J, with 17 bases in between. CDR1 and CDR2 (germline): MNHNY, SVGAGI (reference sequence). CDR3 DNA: TGTGCCACCAACCGGGACCTGGGGGGCTACACCTTC. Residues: CATNRDLGGYTF.

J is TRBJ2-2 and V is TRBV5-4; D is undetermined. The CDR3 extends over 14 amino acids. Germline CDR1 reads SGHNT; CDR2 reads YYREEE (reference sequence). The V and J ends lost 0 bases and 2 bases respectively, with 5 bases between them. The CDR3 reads CASSLEPNTGELFF. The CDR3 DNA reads TGTGCCAGCAGCTTGGAACCAAACACCGGGGAGCTGTTTTTT. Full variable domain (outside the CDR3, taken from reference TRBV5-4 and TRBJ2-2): ETGVTQSPTHLIKTRGQQVTLRCSSQSGHNTVSWYQQALGQGPQFIFQYYREEENGRGNFPPRFSGLQFPNYSSELNVNALELDDSALYLCASSLEPNTGELFFGEGSRLTVL.

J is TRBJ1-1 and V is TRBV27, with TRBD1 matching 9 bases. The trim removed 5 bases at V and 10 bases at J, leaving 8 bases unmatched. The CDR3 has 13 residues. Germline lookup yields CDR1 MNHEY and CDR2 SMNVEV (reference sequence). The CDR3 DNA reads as TGTGCCAGCAGTCCAAGGGGACAGGGCATAGCTTTCTTT. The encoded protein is CASSPRGQGIAFF.

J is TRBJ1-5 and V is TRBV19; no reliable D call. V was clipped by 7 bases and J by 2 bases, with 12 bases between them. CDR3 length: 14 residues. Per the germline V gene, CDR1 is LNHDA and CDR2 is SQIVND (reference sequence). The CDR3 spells CASTTTRGNQPQHF. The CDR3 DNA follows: TGTGCCAGTACCACTACGAGAGGCAATCAGCCCCAGCATTTT.

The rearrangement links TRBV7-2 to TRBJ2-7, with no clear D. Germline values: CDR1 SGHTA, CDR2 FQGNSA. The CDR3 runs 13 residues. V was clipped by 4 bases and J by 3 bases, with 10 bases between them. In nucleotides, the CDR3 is TGTGCCAGCAGCTGGGTATCCTTCTACGAGCAGTACTTC. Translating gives CASSWVSFYEQYF.

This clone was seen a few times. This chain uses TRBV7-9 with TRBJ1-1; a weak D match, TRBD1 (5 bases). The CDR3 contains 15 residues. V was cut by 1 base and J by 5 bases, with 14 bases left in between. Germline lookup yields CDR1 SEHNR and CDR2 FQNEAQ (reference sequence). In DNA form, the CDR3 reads TGTGCCAGCAGCTTAGGGGACCCCGAGGAGACTGAAGCTTTCTTT. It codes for CASSLGDPEETEAFF.

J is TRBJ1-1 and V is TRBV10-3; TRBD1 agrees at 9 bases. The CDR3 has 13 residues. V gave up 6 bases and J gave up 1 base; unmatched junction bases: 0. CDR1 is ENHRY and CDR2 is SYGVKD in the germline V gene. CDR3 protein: CAIRTGGNTEAFF. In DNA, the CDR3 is TGTGCCATCAGGACAGGGGGGAACACTGAAGCTTTCTTT.

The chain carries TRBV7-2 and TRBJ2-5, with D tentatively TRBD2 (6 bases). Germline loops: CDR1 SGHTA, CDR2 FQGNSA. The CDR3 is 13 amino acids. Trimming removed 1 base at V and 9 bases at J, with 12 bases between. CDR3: CASSLGRGNPQYF. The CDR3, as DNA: TGTGCCAGCAGCTTAGGGAGGGGAAATCCCCAGTACTTC.

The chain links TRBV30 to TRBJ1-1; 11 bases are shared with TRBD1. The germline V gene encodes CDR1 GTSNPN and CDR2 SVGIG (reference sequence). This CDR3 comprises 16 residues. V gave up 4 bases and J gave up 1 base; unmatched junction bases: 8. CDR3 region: CAWKPSGTGGNTEAFF. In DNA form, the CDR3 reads TGTGCCTGGAAACCCTCCGGGACAGGGGGGAACACTGAAGCTTTCTTT. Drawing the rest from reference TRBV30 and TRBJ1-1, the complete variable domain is SQTIHQWPATLVQPVGSPLSLECTVEGTSNPNLYWYRQAAGRGLQLLFYSVGIGQISSEVPQNLSASRPQDRQFILSSKKLLLSDSGFYLCAWKPSGTGGNTEAFFGQGTRLTVV.

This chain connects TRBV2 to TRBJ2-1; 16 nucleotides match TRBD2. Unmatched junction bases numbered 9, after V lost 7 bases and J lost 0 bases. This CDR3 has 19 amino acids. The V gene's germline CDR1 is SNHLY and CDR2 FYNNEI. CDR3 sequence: CASTMGLAGGPGSYNEQFF. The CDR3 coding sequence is TGTGCCAGCACCATGGGACTAGCGGGAGGGCCGGGCTCCTACAATGAGCAGTTCTTC.

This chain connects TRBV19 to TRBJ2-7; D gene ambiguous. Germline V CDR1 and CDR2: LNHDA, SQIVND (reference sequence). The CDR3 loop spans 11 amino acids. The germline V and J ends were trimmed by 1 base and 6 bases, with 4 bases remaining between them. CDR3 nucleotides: TGTGCCAGTAGTATAGGGACCGAGCAGTACTTC. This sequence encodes CASSIGTEQYF.

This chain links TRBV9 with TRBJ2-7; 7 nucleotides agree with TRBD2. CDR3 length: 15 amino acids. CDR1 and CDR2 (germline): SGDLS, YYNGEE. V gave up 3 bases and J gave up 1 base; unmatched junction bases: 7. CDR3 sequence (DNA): TGTGCCAGCAGCGCTGGGGGGGGGATTTCCTACGAGCAGTACTTC. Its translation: CASSAGGGISYEQYF. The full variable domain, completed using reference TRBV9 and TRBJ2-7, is DSGVTQTPKHLITATGQRVTLRCSPRSGDLSVYWYQQSLDQGLQFLIQYYNGEERAKGNILERFSAQQFPDLHSELNLSSLELGDSALYFCASSAGGGISYEQYFGPGTRLTVT.

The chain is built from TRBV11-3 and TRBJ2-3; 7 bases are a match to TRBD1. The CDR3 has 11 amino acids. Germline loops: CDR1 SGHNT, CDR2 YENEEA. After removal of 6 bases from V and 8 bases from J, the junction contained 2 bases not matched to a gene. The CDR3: CASRGQSTQYF. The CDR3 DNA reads TGTGCCAGCAGGGGACAGAGTACGCAGTATTTT. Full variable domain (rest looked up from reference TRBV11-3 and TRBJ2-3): EAGVVQSPRYKIIEKKQPVAFWCNPISGHNTLYWYLQNLGQGPELLIRYENEEAVDDSQLPKDRFSAERLKGVDSTLKIQPAELGDSAVYLCASRGQSTQYFGPGTRLTVL.

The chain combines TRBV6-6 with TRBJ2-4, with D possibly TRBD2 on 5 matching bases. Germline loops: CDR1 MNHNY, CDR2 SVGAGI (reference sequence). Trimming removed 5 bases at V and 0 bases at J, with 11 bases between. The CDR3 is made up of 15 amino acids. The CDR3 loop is CASSQSGLAKNIQYF. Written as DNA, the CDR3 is TGTGCCAGCAGTCAGAGTGGACTAGCCAAAAACATTCAGTACTTC.

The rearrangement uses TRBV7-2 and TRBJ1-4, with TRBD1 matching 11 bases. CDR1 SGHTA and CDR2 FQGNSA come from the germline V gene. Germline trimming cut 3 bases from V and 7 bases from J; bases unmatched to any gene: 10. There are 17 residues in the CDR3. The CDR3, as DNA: TGTGCCAGCAGCTTGGGTAGACTCGGGACAGGGGGTGAAAAACTGTTTTTT. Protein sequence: CASSLGRLGTGGEKLFF.

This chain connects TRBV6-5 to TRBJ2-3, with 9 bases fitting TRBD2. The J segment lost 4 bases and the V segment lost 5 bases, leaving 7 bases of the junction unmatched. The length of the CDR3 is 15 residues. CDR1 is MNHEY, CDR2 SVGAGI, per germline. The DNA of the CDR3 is TGTGCCAGCAGTCCCTCTAGCGGGATATCAGATACGCAGTATTTT. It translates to CASSPSSGISDTQYF.

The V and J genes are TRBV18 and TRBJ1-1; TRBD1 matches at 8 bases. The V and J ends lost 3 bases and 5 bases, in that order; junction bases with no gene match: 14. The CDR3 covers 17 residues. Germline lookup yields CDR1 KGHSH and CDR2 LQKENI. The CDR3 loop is CASSPVATGQGLTEAFF. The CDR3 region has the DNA TGTGCCAGCTCACCGGTTGCGACAGGACAGGGTCTGACTGAAGCTTTCTTT.

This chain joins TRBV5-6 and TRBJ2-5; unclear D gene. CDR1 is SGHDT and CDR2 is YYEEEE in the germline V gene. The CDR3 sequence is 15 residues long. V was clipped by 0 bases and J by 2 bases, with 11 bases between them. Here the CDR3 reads CASSLATPHQETQYF. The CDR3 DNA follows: TGTGCCAGCAGCTTGGCCACCCCCCATCAAGAGACCCAGTACTTC.

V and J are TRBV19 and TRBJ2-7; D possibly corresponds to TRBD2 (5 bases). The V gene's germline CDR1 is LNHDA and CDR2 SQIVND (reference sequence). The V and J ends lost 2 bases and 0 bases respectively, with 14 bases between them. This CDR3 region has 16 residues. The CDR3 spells CASSIRRARSSYEQYF. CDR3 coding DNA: TGTGCCAGTAGTATAAGGCGGGCAAGGAGCTCCTACGAGCAGTACTTC.

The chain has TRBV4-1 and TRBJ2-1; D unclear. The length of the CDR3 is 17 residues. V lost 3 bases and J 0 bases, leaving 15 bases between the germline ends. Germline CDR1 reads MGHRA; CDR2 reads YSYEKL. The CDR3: CASSQDPGFDSYNEQFF. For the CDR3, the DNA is TGCGCCAGCAGCCAGGACCCCGGGTTTGACTCCTACAATGAGCAGTTCTTC.

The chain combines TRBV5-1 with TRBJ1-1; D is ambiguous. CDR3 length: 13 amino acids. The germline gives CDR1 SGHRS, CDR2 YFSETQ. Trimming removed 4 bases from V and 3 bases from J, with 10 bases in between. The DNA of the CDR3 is TGCGCCAGCAGCCCTAATCGGGACACTGAAGCTTTCTTT. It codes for CASSPNRDTEAFF.

CDR3 amino acids: CASSLALRGRQTEAFF. The DNA for the CDR3 is TGTGCCAGCAGCTTAGCCTTGAGAGGGAGACAGACTGAAGCTTTCTTT. The chain carries TRBV11-2 and TRBJ1-1; perhaps TRBD1 as D (5 bases). This CDR3 contains 16 residues. Germline V lookup: CDR1 SGHAT, CDR2 FQNNGV. The ends were cut back, 1 base at V and 5 bases at J, with 17 bases in the middle.